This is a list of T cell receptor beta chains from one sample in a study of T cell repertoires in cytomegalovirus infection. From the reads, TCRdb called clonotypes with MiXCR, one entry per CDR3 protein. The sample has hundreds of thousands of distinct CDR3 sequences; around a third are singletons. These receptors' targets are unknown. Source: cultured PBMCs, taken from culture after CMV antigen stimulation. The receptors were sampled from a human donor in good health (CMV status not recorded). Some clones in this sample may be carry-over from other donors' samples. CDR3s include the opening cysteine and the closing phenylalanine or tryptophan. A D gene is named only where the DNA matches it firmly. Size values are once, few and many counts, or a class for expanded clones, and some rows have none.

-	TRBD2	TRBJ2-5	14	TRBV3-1	TGTGCCAGCAGCGGACCCGGGACTAGCCGTCCCCAGTACTTC	CASSGPGTSRPQYF
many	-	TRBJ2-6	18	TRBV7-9	TGTGCCAGCAGCTCTCGGACAGAAATTATCTCTGGGGCCAACGTCCTGACTTTC	CASSSRTEIISGANVLTF
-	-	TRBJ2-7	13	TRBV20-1	TGCAGTGCTAGAGGTTCCGGGACTTACGAGCAGTACTTC	CSARGSGTYEQYF
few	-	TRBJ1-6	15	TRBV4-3	TGCGCCAGCAGCCAAGAACGGGCGACACCTTCACCCCTCCACTTT	CASSQERATPSPLHF
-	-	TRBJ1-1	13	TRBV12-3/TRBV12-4	TGTGCCAGCAGTCCCAACCCCTTTAATGAAGCTTTCTTT	CASSPNPFNEAFF
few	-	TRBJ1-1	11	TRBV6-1	TGTGCCAGCAGTGAAAGCCGTGAAGCTTTCTTT	CASSESREAFF
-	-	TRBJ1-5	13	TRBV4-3	TGCGCCAGCAGCCAAGAGAGACGACAGCCCCAGCATTTT	CASSQERRQPQHF
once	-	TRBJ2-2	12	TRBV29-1	TGCAGCGTTGACGGGGAGGCCGGGGAGCTGTTTTTT	CSVDGEAGELFF
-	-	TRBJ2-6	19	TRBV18	TGTGCCAGCTCACCCAACCCCGCAGGGTGGGACTCTGGGGCCAACGTCCTGACTTTC	CASSPNPAGWDSGANVLTF
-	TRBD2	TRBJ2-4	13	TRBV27	TGTGCCAGCAGTTTCGGGGCGGGGGGCCCCTTGTACTTC	CASSFGAGGPLYF
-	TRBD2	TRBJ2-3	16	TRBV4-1	TGCGCCAGCAGCCAAGAGGCTAGCGGGGGCTCCCCTGGGCAGTATTTT	CASSQEASGGSPGQYF
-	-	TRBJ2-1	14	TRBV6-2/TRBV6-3	TGTGCCAGCAGTTACTATGGAGGAGGGGGTGAGCAGTTCTTC	CASSYYGGGGEQFF
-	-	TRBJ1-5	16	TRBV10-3	TGTGCCATCAGTGAACGGGCGGATTATAGCAATCAGCCCCAGCATTTT	CAISERADYSNQPQHF
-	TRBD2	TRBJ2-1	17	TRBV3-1	TGTGCCAGCAGCCAAGCCGCTCGGACTAGGGTTCTCAATGAGCAGTTCTTC	CASSQAARTRVLNEQFF
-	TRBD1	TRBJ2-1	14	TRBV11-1	TGTGCCAGCAGCGCCGGACAGGGAACCAATGAGCAGTTCTTC	CASSAGQGTNEQFF
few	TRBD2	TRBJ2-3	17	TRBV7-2	TGTGCCAGCAGCTCTGACGGGACTAGCGTGGCCCCCGATACGCAGTATTTT	CASSSDGTSVAPDTQYF
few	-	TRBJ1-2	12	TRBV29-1	TGCAGCGCCGAGTGGGGCGACTATGGCTACACCTTC	CSAEWGDYGYTF
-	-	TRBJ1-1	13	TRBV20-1	TGCAGTGCCTTGGGGACGGTCGGAACTGAAGCTTTCTTT	CSALGTVGTEAFF
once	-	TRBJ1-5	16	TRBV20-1	TGCAGTGCTAGAGCCGTTTTGGGGCAGCGCAATCAGCCCCAGCATTTT	CSARAVLGQRNQPQHF
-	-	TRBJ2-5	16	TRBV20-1	TGCAGTGCTAGGGGAGGGACAGATGGGTACCAAGAGACCCAGTACTTC	CSARGGTDGYQETQYF
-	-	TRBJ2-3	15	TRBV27	TGTGCCACCACCCGGAGGCGAACTAGCACAGATACGCAGTATTTT	CATTRRRTSTDTQYF
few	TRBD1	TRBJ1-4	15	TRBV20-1	TGCAGTGCTAGAGAGACCGGGACAGCTAATGAAAAACTGTTTTTT	CSARETGTANEKLFF